This TCR beta chain comes out of a study of cytomegalovirus exposure and HLA in healthy donors. Looking at the study overall: A prior study identified 117 million unique TCR beta sequences from 200 million or so T cells. Within the Caucasian-associated ancestry cluster were about 81% of the roughly 380 genotyped donors. Approximately 80 million unique TCRs, all from HLA-typed donors, were included in an early release of the data.

Concerning this clone itself: Its specificity is not known.

Study results and limitations: Rare TCR sequences dominated, though some public TCRs recurred in many donors.

In the PCR, 60 Vbeta and 13 Jbeta primers were used. Measured with immunoSEQ multiplex PCR; TCRdb has only the in-frame clones, and not every one. The repertoire holds about 200,000 clones, around four fifths seen once, with roughly 1.7% in the top ten. The CDR3 is 13 residues long. Germline CDR1 and CDR2: MDHEN and SYDVKM. V was shortened by 5 bases and J by 7 bases, with 13 bases between the two germline ends. The V and J genes are TRBV28 and TRBJ2-3, with D maybe TRBD2 (6 bases). Sequenced input: PBMCs. The clonotype originates from a man aged 35 to 55 in good health and CMV-seropositive. The DNA of the CDR3 is TGTGCCAGCAGTCCTCTATGGGACTATACGCAGTATTTT. The encoded protein is CASSPLWDYTQYF. Full variable domain (missing parts from reference TRBV28 and TRBJ2-3): DVKVTQSSRYLVKRTGEKVFLECVQDMDHENMFWYRQDPGLGLRLIYFSYDVKMKEKGDIPEGYSVSREKKERFSLILESASTNQTSMYLCASSPLWDYTQYFGPGTRLTVL.